What follows are 14 T cell receptor beta chains derived from one specimen sequenced in a study of shared clonotypes between healthy human individuals. Only in-frame clones appear in the TCRdb table, and some are missing; sequencing was by immunoSEQ multiplex PCR. Of about 2.4 million clones in the sample, more than 85% were seen once. Sequenced material: naive CD4+ T cells from PBMCs. Specified subset: CD45RA+ positively selected. The receptors come from a man aged 18 to 29 in good health. Some clones in this sample may be carry-over from other donors' samples.

This sequence joins TRBV5-1 and TRBJ1-1; 9 positions match TRBD1. This CDR3 comprises 13 residues. Germline CDR1 SGHRS, CDR2 YFSETQ. V shed 1 base, J shed 11 bases, and the junction held 6 bases outside the gene matches. This CDR3 reads CASSLPNRGHAFF. In DNA, the CDR3 is TGCGCCAGCAGCTTGCCAAACAGGGGGCATGCTTTCTTT.

This clone was picked up a small number of times. The chain carries TRBV18 and TRBJ2-4, with TRBD2 as a possible D gene (6 bases). This CDR3 spans 13 amino acids. The germline V gene encodes CDR1 KGHSH and CDR2 LQKENI. Trimming shortened V by 3 bases and J by 6 bases, and 9 bases separated the two germline ends. The CDR3 nucleotides read TGTGCCAGCTCACCCGGGGGAAGAAACATTCAGTACTTC. Translated, it gives CASSPGGRNIQYF.

This clone was recorded only once. The chain combines TRBV4-1 with TRBJ2-7, with 11 nucleotides matching TRBD2. CDR1 and CDR2 from the germline V gene are MGHRA and YSYEKL. V lost 4 bases, J lost 4 bases, and 6 bases stayed unmatched. The CDR3 consists of 15 residues. CDR3 residues: CASSPQTSGTYEQYF. The CDR3 region has the DNA TGCGCCAGCAGCCCCCAGACTAGCGGGACATACGAGCAGTACTTC.

The gene calls are TRBV5-5 and TRBJ2-5, with unresolved D. The CDR3 runs 14 residues. Germline V CDR1 and CDR2: SGHKS, YYEKEE (reference sequence). V lost 0 bases and J 0 bases, leaving 6 bases between the germline ends. CDR3 in DNA: TGTGCCAGCAGCTTGGGTCAGTACCAAGAGACCCAGTACTTC. Translation: CASSLGQYQETQYF.

The chain couples TRBV7-2 to TRBJ2-1; D may be TRBD2 (6 bases). V was cut by 2 bases and J by 9 bases, with 11 bases left in between. The germline V gene encodes CDR1 SGHTA and CDR2 FQGNSA. The length of the CDR3 is 13 residues. CDR3 in amino acids: CASSLMAGSEQFF. CDR3 in DNA: TGTGCCAGCAGCTTAATGGCCGGGAGTGAGCAGTTCTTC.

V usage is TRBV11-3 and J usage is TRBJ2-1; possible D gene TRBD2, 8 bases. CDR3 length: 16 residues. The germline CDR1 and CDR2 sequences are SGHNT and YENEEA. V was pared by 5 bases and J by 7 bases, with 21 bases between. In nucleotides, the CDR3 is TGTGCCAGCAGCCCAGGGGGTGCGGGAGGAGAGAATGAGCAGTTCTTC. Translating gives CASSPGGAGGENEQFF.

This chain connects TRBV2 to TRBJ2-7; D could derive from TRBD1 or TRBD2 (5 bases each). Trimming stripped 4 bases from V and 0 bases from J, with 13 bases between. The CDR3 sequence is 15 residues long. The germline gives CDR1 SNHLY, CDR2 FYNNEI. The CDR3, as DNA: TGTGCCAGCAGTGGGGGGACCATGAGCTCCTACGAGCAGTACTTC. It is translated as CASSGGTMSSYEQYF.

The V call is TRBV15, the J call TRBJ2-3; D remains unclear. Trimming removed 0 bases at V and 4 bases at J, with 8 bases between. This CDR3 comprises 14 residues. CDR1 and CDR2 from the germline V gene are LNHNV and YYDKDF (reference sequence). The CDR3 loop reads CATSRDQAADTQYF. CDR3 DNA sequence: TGTGCCACCAGCAGAGATCAGGCGGCAGATACGCAGTATTTT.

This clone came up once. The chain uses TRBV28 and TRBJ1-2; tentative D call: TRBD1 (6 bases). In germline, CDR1 is MDHEN, CDR2 SYDVKM. The CDR3 is made up of 16 amino acids. The V end was cut by 6 bases, the J end by 4 bases, with 21 bases between. The DNA for the CDR3 is TGTGCCAGCAGCTCCGGGGACATCCGGGAGGTCTATGGCTACACCTTC. Translated, it gives CASSSGDIREVYGYTF.

The J gene is TRBJ1-3, the V gene TRBV28; D not resolved. Germline V gives CDR1 MDHEN, CDR2 SYDVKM. Between the trimmed V and J ends, which lost 7 bases and 4 bases, there was a span of 5 bases. CDR3 length: 11 amino acids. The CDR3 DNA follows: TGTGCCAGCACTGGGGGAAACACCATATATTTT. Its translation: CASTGGNTIYF.

V usage is TRBV6-1 and J usage is TRBJ2-7; D not resolved. The germline CDR1 and CDR2 sequences are MNHNS and SASEGT. The germline V and J ends were trimmed by 5 bases and 5 bases, with 10 bases remaining between them. The CDR3 has 12 amino acids. The CDR3 coding sequence is TGTGCCAGCAGTCGGACGAAGGACGAGCAGTACTTC. It encodes CASSRTKDEQYF.

This clone was found once. The same CDR3 can be traced to other DNA sequences in this sample. The chain recombines TRBV19 with TRBJ1-1, with D tentatively TRBD1 (5 bases). This CDR3 contains 13 residues. Trimming stripped 5 bases from V and 5 bases from J, with 12 bases between. CDR1 LNHDA and CDR2 SQIVND come from the germline V gene (reference sequence). The CDR3 reads CASSYQGGTEAFF. CDR3 DNA: TGTGCCAGTAGTTACCAGGGCGGAACTGAAGCTTTCTTT.

This clone has a single count. The chain links TRBV7-3 to TRBJ2-2; maybe TRBD1 (5 bases). V lost 5 bases and J 3 bases, leaving 10 bases between the germline ends. Per the germline V gene, CDR1 is SGHTA and CDR2 is FQGTGA. The CDR3 sequence is 14 residues long. CDR3: CASSRAGYTGELFF. The CDR3 DNA sequence: TGTGCCAGCAGCCGGGCAGGGTACACCGGGGAGCTGTTTTTT.

The rearrangement links TRBV29-1 to TRBJ2-1; D unresolved. CDR3 length: 12 amino acids. Germline V gives CDR1 SQVTM, CDR2 ANQGSEA. V dropped 7 bases and J dropped 7 bases, with 14 bases sitting between them. CDR3: CSADHLGNEQFF. The CDR3 coding sequence is TGCAGCGCTGACCACCTAGGGAATGAGCAGTTCTTC.